One sample yielded the 24 T cell receptor beta chains listed below, sequenced in a study of T cell clonality in common variable immunodeficiency. Produced via immunoSEQ multiplex PCR; TCRdb's table is partial and in-frame only. The data show about 40,000 clones, none appearing only once, with roughly 3.4% held by the ten largest. The sequenced sample consisted of peripheral blood mononuclear cells. Receptor source: a person aged 18 to 75 in good health.

The table lists this clone with many counts. With a much larger clone just one base away, this may be a read error. The observed sequence ends 3 residues before the CDR3 terminus, with the missing tail filled in from the germline J gene. The chain joins TRBV30 to TRBJ1-4, with 8 bases lining up with TRBD1. The CDR3 is 17 residues long. Germline values: CDR1 GTSNPN, CDR2 SVGIG (reference sequence). CDR3 sequence reads: CAWIPGTGLSGANVLFF. CDR3 DNA, as far as it was read: TGTGCCTGGATTCCCGGGACAGGCCTCTCTGGGGCCAACGTA.

The table lists this clone with a few counts. Read data end 3 residues before the CDR3 end; the end is taken from the germline J gene. The chain couples TRBV7-9 to TRBJ2-3, with TRBD1 identical over 7 bases. Germline CDR1 reads SEHNR; CDR2 reads FQNEAQ (reference sequence). The CDR3 is made up of 14 amino acids. The DNA read from the CDR3 is TGTGCCAGCAGCTTAGGGGGACAGCCGGAGACG. Translated, it gives CASSLGGQPET. In full, the CDR3 reads CASSLGGQPETQYF.

This clone was recorded many times. The DNA ends 3 residues before the CDR3 does, and the rest of the CDR3 is filled in from the germline J gene. The rearrangement uses TRBV20-1 and TRBJ2-1; 8 positions agree with TRBD1. The CDR3 covers 17 residues. With 3 bases clipped from V and 0 bases from J, the junction kept 10 bases outside the gene matches. CDR1 and CDR2 (germline): DFQATT, SNEGSKA (reference sequence). Partial CDR3 DNA: TGCAGTGCTAGGACAGGGGCAACTTTGATCTCCTACAATGAG. Protein: CSARTGATLISYNE. The complete CDR3 sequence is CSARTGATLISYNEQFF.

The table lists this clone with many counts. The read is 3 residues too short to cover the CDR3 end, so that end is filled in from the germline J gene. The chain joins TRBV18 to TRBJ1-2, with a possible D match to TRBD1 (6 bases). Trimming cost V 3 bases and J 4 bases, with 21 bases left between them. Germline CDR1 reads KGHSH; CDR2 reads LQKENI. This CDR3 has 17 amino acids. This chain's CDR3 is CASSPSLVLGATYGYTF. Partial CDR3 DNA: TGTGCCAGCTCACCGTCTCTGGTTTTGGGGGCTACCTATGGC. The full variable domain, with the rest looked up from reference TRBV18 and TRBJ1-2, is NAGVMQNPRHLVRRRGQEARLRCSPMKGHSHVYWYRQLPEEGLKFMVYLQKENIIDESGMPKERFSAEFPKEGPSILRIQQVVRGDSAAYFCASSPSLVLGATYGYTFGSGTRLTVV.

This clone was seen at least ten times. The read ends 3 residues shy of where the CDR3 ends; the end is completed using the germline J gene. V is TRBV29-1 and J is TRBJ2-2; 12 bases match TRBD2. The trim removed 2 bases at V and 5 bases at J, leaving 18 bases unmatched. The CDR3 contains 20 residues. Germline V CDR1 and CDR2: SQVTM, ANQGSEA. The CDR3 loop is CSVERLRTSGIGGWTGELFF. The sequenced part of the CDR3 DNA is TGCAGCGTTGAACGCCTTAGGACTAGCGGGATCGGGGGCTGGACCGGGGAG.

This clone was recorded at least ten times. The CDR3 end lies 3 residues beyond the end of the read and is filled in from the germline J gene. This rearrangement joins TRBV20-1 to TRBJ2-1; 8 nucleotides agree with TRBD2. Germline values: CDR1 DFQATT, CDR2 SNEGSKA (reference sequence). The CDR3 consists of 15 residues. Germline trimming cut 3 bases from V and 7 bases from J; bases unmatched to any gene: 11. CDR3 bases read: TGCAGTGCTAGGGAGCGGGAGAAGTTTTTTAATGAG. Its translation: CSAREREKFFNE. The full-length CDR3 reads as CSAREREKFFNEQFF.

There are many counts of this clone. Read sequence stops 3 residues before the CDR3 end, and the germline J gene provides the missing end. This chain uses TRBV23-1 with TRBJ2-5; 8 bases map to TRBD2. TRBV23-1 is sorted into the ORF group, with uncertain function. V was clipped by 4 bases and J by 5 bases; unmatched bases: 9. The CDR3 consists of 15 residues. This chain's CDR3 is CASSRTAGDNETQYF. The CDR3 bases that were read are TGCGCCAGCAGTCGTACAGCGGGAGATAACGAGACC.

Comment on this clone: Read coverage stops 3 residues before the CDR3 terminus; the germline J gene supplies the remainder. The V call is TRBV20-1, the J call TRBJ2-7, with 11 bases lining up with TRBD1. The V gene end was trimmed by 3 bases and the J gene end by 4 bases; junction bases not matched to a gene: 5. CDR3 length equals 14 residues. Looked up from germline, CDR1 is DFQATT and CDR2 is SNEGSKA (reference sequence). The sequenced CDR3 bases are TGCAGTGCTAGCCGCCGGGACAGGGGGTACGAG. Protein product: CSASRRDRGYE. The full CDR3 reads CSASRRDRGYEQYF.

A note on this clone: The CDR3 extends 3 residues past the end of the read, so its final part is completed from the germline J gene. The chain uses TRBV2 and TRBJ1-1; D possibly corresponds to TRBD1 (6 bases). The CDR3 loop spans 13 amino acids. The V gene's germline CDR1 is SNHLY and CDR2 FYNNEI. The DNA read from the CDR3 is TGTGCCATCCAAGGTACAGGGTCCTTAAGT. The encoded protein is CAIQGTGSLS. The CDR3 in full is CAIQGTGSLSAFF.

This clone was counted ten times or more. From the germline J gene comes the end of the CDR3, since the read stops 3 residues before it. The J gene is TRBJ2-7, the V gene TRBV2; no firm D call. The germline V and J ends were trimmed by 1 base and 3 bases, with 10 bases remaining between them. The germline gives CDR1 SNHLY, CDR2 FYNNEI. The CDR3 is made up of 14 amino acids. The CDR3 region is CASSEDMTFYEQYF. The part of the CDR3 DNA that was read is TGTGCCAGCAGTGAAGATATGACTTTCTACGAG. Full variable domain (outside the CDR3, taken from reference TRBV2 and TRBJ2-7): EPEVTQTPSHQVTQMGQEVILRCVPISNHLYFYWYRQILGQKVEFLVSFYNNEISEKSEIFDDQFSVERPDGSNFTLKIRSTKLEDSAMYFCASSEDMTFYEQYFGPGTRLTVT.

This clone has a handful of counts. The read is 3 residues too short to cover the CDR3 end, so that end is filled in from the germline J gene. The chain combines TRBV2 with TRBJ2-1, with 8 bases matching TRBD1. The ends lost 0 bases at V and 6 bases at J; junction bases unmatched: 10. The CDR3 has 17 residues. In germline, CDR1 is SNHLY, CDR2 FYNNEI. The sequenced part of the CDR3 DNA is TGTGCCAGCAGTGAAGCGCCAGGGGGCGCCCTCAGCAATGAG. Translated: CASSEAPGGALSNE. The CDR3, in full, reads CASSEAPGGALSNEQFF.

On this clone itself: The missing CDR3 end, 3 residues past where the read stops, is filled in from the germline J gene. J is TRBJ1-4 and V is TRBV20-1, with TRBD1 matching 12 bases. CDR3 length: 15 amino acids. The germline V gene has CDR1 DFQATT and CDR2 SNEGSKA (reference sequence). The CDR3 is CSASGTGGPNSPLFF. CDR3 DNA, as far as it was read: TGCAGTGCCTCCGGGACAGGGGGCCCTAATTCACCA.

Many counts were recorded for this clone. Coverage ceases 3 residues before the CDR3 finishes, and the germline J gene fills in the end. The V and J genes are TRBV5-1 and TRBJ1-5; TRBD1 aligns across 8 bases. CDR1 is SGHRS, CDR2 YFSETQ, per germline. With 4 bases clipped from V and 0 bases from J, the junction kept 3 bases outside the gene matches. This CDR3 region has 15 residues. The sequenced CDR3 bases are TGCGCCAGCAGCCCGGGGACAGGTAGCAATCAGCCC. Translating it yields CASSPGTGSNQP. The whole CDR3 region reads CASSPGTGSNQPQHF.

The sample holds many counts of this clone. The read terminates 3 residues ahead of where the CDR3 ends, so the germline J gene completes it. The chain is built from TRBV6-2 or TRBV6-3 and TRBJ2-2, with D perhaps assigned TRBD1 or TRBD2 (5 bases each). CDR1 and CDR2 from the germline V gene are MNHEY and SVGEGT. This CDR3 is 15 amino acids long. The CDR3 DNA, read in part, is TGTGCCAGCACTCTCCACGAGGGGTCTTCGGAAAAG. It encodes CASTLHEGSSEK. The whole CDR3 sequence is CASTLHEGSSEKLFF.

As for this clone: The read gets to within 3 residues of the CDR3 end, and the germline J gene fills in the rest. J is TRBJ2-3 and V is TRBV5-1, with D unclear. CDR3 length: 13 amino acids. Germline V CDR1 and CDR2: SGHRS, YFSETQ. CDR3 sequence reads: CASSFDSQETQYF. The CDR3 bases that were read are TGCGCCAGCAGCTTCGACTCCCAAGAGACG.

This clone has at least ten counts. The read stops 3 residues short of the end of the CDR3; the missing end is completed from the germline J gene. This rearrangement joins TRBV7-8 to TRBJ1-1, with D maybe TRBD1 (6 bases). Deletions cut 1 base from V and 0 bases from J, with 12 bases between. CDR1 and CDR2 (germline): SGHVS, FQNEAQ. The CDR3 loop spans 16 amino acids. The CDR3 here is CASSLDYGGMNTEAFF. The sequenced CDR3 bases are TGTGCCAGCAGCTTAGATTATGGGGGCATGAACACTGAA.

The table lists this clone with many counts. The sequence runs out 3 residues before the end of the CDR3; the remainder is reconstructed from the germline J gene. The chain is built from TRBV20-1 and TRBJ1-4; D is perhaps TRBD1 (6 bases). Germline V gene data show CDR1 as DFQATT and CDR2 as SNEGSKA (reference sequence). This CDR3 spans 13 amino acids. Trimming pared 6 bases from V and 6 bases from J, leaving 14 bases between. The CDR3 spells CSAGGDSYEKLFF. CDR3 bases read: TGCAGTGCAGGGGGGGACTCCTATGAAAAA.

This clone occurred many times. The DNA ends 3 residues before the CDR3 does, and the rest of the CDR3 is filled in from the germline J gene. J is TRBJ1-2 and V is TRBV5-1; D gene ambiguous. CDR1 is SGHRS and CDR2 is YFSETQ in the germline V gene. This CDR3 region has 12 residues. V was pared by 7 bases and J by 4 bases, with 11 bases between. CDR3 DNA, as far as it was read: TGCGCCAGCTCAACAGAAGGCTATGGC. This gives the protein CASSTEGYG. The entire CDR3 is CASSTEGYGYTF. Variable domain in full (rest from reference TRBV5-1 and TRBJ1-2): KAGVTQTPRYLIKTRGQQVTLSCSPISGHRSVSWYQQTPGQGLQFLFEYFSETQRNKGNFPGRFSGRQFSNSRSEMNVSTLELGDSALYLCASSTEGYGYTFGSGTRLTVV.

This clone has ten or more counts. Read sequence stops 3 residues before the CDR3 end, and the germline J gene provides the missing end. The chain carries TRBV28 and TRBJ2-7; TRBD1 might be the D (6 bases). The CDR3 spans 16 residues. Germline CDR1 is MDHEN and CDR2 is SYDVKM. Trimming removed 3 bases at V and 3 bases at J, with 18 bases between. This CDR3 reads CASSFPGLGQFYEQYF. Incomplete CDR3 DNA: TGTGCCAGCAGTTTCCCAGGCCTTGGACAGTTCTACGAG.

This clone was detected many times. Sequencing ends 3 residues short of the CDR3 end; the germline J gene provides the rest. This sequence joins TRBV6-2 or TRBV6-3 and TRBJ1-2; 7 nucleotides line up with TRBD1. The CDR3 extends over 14 amino acids. The germline gives CDR1 MNHEY, CDR2 SVGEGT. J lost 2 bases, V lost 0 bases, and 0 bases had no gene match. The CDR3 spells CASSYSTGNYGYTF. The part of the CDR3 DNA that was read is TGTGCCAGCAGTTACTCGACAGGGAACTATGGC.

This clone was picked up a small number of times. The CDR3 extends 3 residues past the end of the read, so its final part is completed from the germline J gene. The chain combines TRBV7-2 with TRBJ1-1; D not resolved. Germline V CDR1 and CDR2: SGHTA, FQGNSA. Trimming took 5 bases from V and 5 from J, leaving 18 bases between them. CDR3 length equals 15 residues. The CDR3 DNA, read in part, is TGTGCCAGCAGCCTAGGATTTCCCGGGTGGACTGAA. It is translated as CASSLGFPGWTE. The CDR3 in its entirety is CASSLGFPGWTEAFF.

This clone was seen at least ten times. Read sequence stops 3 residues before the CDR3 end, and the germline J gene provides the missing end. This sequence joins TRBV19 and TRBJ1-2; 8 positions agree with TRBD1. The CDR3 consists of 17 residues. J gave up 3 bases and V 3 bases, and 12 bases lay outside the gene matches. Germline CDR1 reads LNHDA; CDR2 reads SQIVND (reference sequence). CDR3 in amino acids: CASSIRDRPLKDYGYTF. The DNA read from the CDR3 is TGTGCCAGTAGTATCCGGGACAGGCCCTTGAAGGACTATGGC.

This clone has at least ten counts. The sequenced fragment ends 3 residues before the CDR3 boundary, so the rest is inferred from the germline J gene. V and J are TRBV5-1 and TRBJ2-5, with D possibly matching TRBD2 (5 bases). Germline V gene sequence: CDR1 SGHRS, CDR2 YFSETQ. With 0 bases removed from V and 4 bases from J, the gap between germline ends came to 7 bases. The CDR3 is made up of 13 amino acids. CDR3 bases read: TGCGCCAGCAGCTTGGCGGCGGGAGAGACC. It codes for CASSLAAGET. The CDR3 in full is CASSLAAGETQYF.

This clone came up many times. Sequencing ends 3 residues short of the CDR3 end; the germline J gene provides the rest. The V call is TRBV29-1, the J call TRBJ2-3, with a possible D match to TRBD2 (5 bases). Trimming pared 0 bases from V and 4 bases from J, leaving 5 bases between. CDR1 is SQVTM and CDR2 is ANQGSEA in the germline V gene. The CDR3 is 12 amino acids. CDR3 bases read: TGCAGCGTTGAAGAAGCGGCAGATACG. As protein: CSVEEAADT. The complete CDR3 reads CSVEEAADTQYF.